The entry below describes one T cell receptor (beta chain). These data belong to a study of blood T cells in healthy people across ages. The CDR3 loop spans 18 amino acids. Using a J-beta primer mix together with a sample-barcoded 5' primer, a second PCR was run for roughly 6 to 11 cycles. TCRdb re-called the 5' RACE reads through MiXCR, storing one row per CDR3 protein. This sample carries about 1,600,000 distinct CDR3 sequences, 40% to 50% of them seen once, and the ten largest clones take 7.9%. V usage is TRBV21-1 and J usage is TRBJ1-1; the table's D gene call, TRBD1, was not cross checked with the DNA. TRBV21-1 is an annotated pseudogene. This TCR derives from a woman aged 18-29 years in good health. Sequences were obtained from blood. In DNA, the CDR3 is TGTGCCAGCAGCAAAGACGCGACAGGGGCCGCTCCGAACACTGAAGCTTTCTTT. Its protein is CASSKDATGAAPNTEAFF.